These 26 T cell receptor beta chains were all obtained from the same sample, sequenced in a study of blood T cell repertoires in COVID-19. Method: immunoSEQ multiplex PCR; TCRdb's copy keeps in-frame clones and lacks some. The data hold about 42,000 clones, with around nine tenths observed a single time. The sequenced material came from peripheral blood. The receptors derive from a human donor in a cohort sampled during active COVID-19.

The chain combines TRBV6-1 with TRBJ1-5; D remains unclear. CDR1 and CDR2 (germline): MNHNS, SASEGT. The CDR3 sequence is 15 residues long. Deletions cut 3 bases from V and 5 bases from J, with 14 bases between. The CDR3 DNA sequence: TGTGCCAGCAGTGACACCATTCGGGGATATCAGCCCCAGCATTTT. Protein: CASSDTIRGYQPQHF.

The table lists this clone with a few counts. Here the CDR3 reads CASGRRGGEYGYTF. Written as DNA, the CDR3 is TGTGCCAGCGGAAGAAGGGGAGGGGAGTATGGCTACACCTTC. The V gene is TRBV21-1, the J gene TRBJ1-2. TRBV21-1 is deemed a pseudogene. There are 14 residues in the CDR3.

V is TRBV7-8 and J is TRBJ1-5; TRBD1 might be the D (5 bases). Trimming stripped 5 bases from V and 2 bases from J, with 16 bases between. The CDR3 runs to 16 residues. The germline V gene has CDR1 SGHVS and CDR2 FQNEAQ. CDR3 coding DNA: TGTGCCAGCAGCGCCCAAGCAGGGTGGGGCAATCAGCCCCAGCATTTT. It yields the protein CASSAQAGWGNQPQHF. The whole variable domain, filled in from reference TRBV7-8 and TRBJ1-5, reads GAGVSQSPRYKVAKRGQDVALRCDPISGHVSLFWYQQALGQGPEFLTYFQNEAQLDKSGLPSDRFFAERPEGSVSTLKIQRTQQEDSAVYLCASSAQAGWGNQPQHFGDGTRLSIL.

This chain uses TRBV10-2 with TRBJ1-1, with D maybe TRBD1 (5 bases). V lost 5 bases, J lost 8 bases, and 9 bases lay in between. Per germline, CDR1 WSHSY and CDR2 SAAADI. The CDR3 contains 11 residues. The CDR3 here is CASSSGGEAFF. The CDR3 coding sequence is TGCGCCAGCAGTTCCGGGGGAGAAGCTTTCTTT.

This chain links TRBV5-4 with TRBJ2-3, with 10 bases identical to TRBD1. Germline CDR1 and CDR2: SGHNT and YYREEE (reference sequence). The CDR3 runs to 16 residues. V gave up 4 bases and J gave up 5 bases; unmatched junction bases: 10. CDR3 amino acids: CASSKSGTGVEDTQYF. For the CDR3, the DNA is TGTGCCAGCAGCAAATCCGGGACAGGGGTAGAAGATACGCAGTATTTT.

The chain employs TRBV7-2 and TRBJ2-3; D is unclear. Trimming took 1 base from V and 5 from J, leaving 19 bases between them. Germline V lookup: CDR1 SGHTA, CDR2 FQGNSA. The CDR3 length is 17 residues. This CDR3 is CASSLVGGNSRGDTQYF. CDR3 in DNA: TGTGCCAGCAGCTTAGTGGGTGGTAACTCAAGAGGAGATACGCAGTATTTT.

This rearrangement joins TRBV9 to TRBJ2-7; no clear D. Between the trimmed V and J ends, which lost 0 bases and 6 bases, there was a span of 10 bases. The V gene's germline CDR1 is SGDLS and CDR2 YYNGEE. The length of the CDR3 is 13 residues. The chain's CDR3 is CASSVEFSGEQYF. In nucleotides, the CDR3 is TGTGCCAGCAGCGTAGAATTCAGTGGCGAGCAGTACTTC.

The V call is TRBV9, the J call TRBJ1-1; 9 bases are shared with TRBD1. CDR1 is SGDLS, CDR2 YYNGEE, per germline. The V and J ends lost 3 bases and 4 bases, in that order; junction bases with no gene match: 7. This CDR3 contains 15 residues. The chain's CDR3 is CASSASGTGRTEAFF. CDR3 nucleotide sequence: TGTGCCAGCAGCGCTTCCGGGACAGGGCGCACTGAAGCTTTCTTT.

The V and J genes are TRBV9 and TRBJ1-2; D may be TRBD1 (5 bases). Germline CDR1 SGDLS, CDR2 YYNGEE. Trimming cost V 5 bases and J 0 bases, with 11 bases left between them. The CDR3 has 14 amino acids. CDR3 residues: CASRPQGANYGYTF. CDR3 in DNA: TGTGCCAGCAGACCCCAGGGCGCTAACTATGGCTACACCTTC.

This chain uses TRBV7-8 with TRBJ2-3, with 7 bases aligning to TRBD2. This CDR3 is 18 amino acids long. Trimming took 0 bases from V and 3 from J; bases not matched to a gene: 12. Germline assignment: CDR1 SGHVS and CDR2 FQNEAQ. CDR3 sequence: CASSLADVSGEGTDTQYF. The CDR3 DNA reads TGTGCCAGCAGCTTAGCAGATGTCAGCGGGGAGGGGACAGATACGCAGTATTTT.

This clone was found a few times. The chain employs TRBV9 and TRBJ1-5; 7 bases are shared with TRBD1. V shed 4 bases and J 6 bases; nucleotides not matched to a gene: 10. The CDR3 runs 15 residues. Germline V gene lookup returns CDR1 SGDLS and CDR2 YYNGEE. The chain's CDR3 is CASSPETGNGQPQHF. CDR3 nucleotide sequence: TGTGCCAGCAGCCCAGAGACAGGGAACGGTCAGCCCCAGCATTTT.

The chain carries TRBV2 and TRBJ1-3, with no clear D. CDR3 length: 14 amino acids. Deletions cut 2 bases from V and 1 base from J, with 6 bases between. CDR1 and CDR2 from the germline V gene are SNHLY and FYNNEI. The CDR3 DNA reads TGTGCCAGCAGTGAATCCCGGTCTGGAAACACCATATATTTT. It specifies CASSESRSGNTIYF.

The CDR3 DNA follows: TGCGCCAGCAGCTTGGTGGACAGAGAAACCGGGGAGCTGTTTTTT. Protein sequence: CASSLVDRETGELFF. This chain links TRBV5-1 with TRBJ2-2, with TRBD1 as a possible D gene (6 bases). Germline V gene data show CDR1 as SGHRS and CDR2 as YFSETQ. The CDR3 runs 15 residues. V was pared by 0 bases and J by 5 bases, with 11 bases between. The entire variable domain, with the rest obtained from reference TRBV5-1 and TRBJ2-2, is as follows: KAGVTQTPRYLIKTRGQQVTLSCSPISGHRSVSWYQQTPGQGLQFLFEYFSETQRNKGNFPGRFSGRQFSNSRSEMNVSTLELGDSALYLCASSLVDRETGELFFGEGSRLTVL.

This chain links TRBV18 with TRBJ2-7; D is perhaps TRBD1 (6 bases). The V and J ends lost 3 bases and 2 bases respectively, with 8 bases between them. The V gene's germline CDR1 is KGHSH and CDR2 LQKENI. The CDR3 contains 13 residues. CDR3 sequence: CASSPGTPYEQYF. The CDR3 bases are TGTGCCAGCTCACCGGGGACACCCTACGAGCAGTACTTC.

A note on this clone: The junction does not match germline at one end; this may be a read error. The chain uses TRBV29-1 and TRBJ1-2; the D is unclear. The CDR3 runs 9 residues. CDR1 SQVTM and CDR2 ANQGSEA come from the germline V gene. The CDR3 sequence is CSVEDRGAF. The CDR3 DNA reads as TGCAGCGTTGAAGATCGAGGTGCCTTC.

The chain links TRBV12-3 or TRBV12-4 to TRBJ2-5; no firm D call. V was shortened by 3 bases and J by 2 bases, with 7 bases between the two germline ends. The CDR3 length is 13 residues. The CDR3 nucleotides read TGTGCCAGCAGTTTGGTGCAGCAAGAGACCCAGTACTTC. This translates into CASSLVQQETQYF.

CDR3 in DNA: TGTGCCAGCAGTGAGAGAGGCAGATCACAAGAGACCCAGTACTTC. This sequence encodes CASSERGRSQETQYF. This rearrangement joins TRBV2 to TRBJ2-5, with D uncertain. V was shortened by 3 bases and J by 2 bases, with 13 bases between the two germline ends. Germline CDR1 is SNHLY and CDR2 is FYNNEI. The CDR3 consists of 15 residues.

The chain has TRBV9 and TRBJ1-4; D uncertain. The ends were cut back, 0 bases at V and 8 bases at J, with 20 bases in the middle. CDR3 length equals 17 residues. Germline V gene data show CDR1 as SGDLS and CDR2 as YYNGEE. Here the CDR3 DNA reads TGTGCCAGCAGCGTAGGCCCGGCTGTGAGGGATGGCGAAAAACTGTTTTTT. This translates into CASSVGPAVRDGEKLFF. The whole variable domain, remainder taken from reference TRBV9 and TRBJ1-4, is DSGVTQTPKHLITATGQRVTLRCSPRSGDLSVYWYQQSLDQGLQFLIQYYNGEERAKGNILERFSAQQFPDLHSELNLSSLELGDSALYFCASSVGPAVRDGEKLFFGSGTQLSVL.

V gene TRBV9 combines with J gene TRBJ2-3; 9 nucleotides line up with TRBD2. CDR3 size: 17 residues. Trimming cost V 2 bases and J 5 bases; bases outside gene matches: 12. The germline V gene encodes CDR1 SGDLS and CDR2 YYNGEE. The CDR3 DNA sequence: TGTGCCAGCAGCGTCAGTGGCGGGGGGGCGTTTAGAGATACGCAGTATTTT. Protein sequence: CASSVSGGGAFRDTQYF. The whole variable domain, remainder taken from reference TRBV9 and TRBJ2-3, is DSGVTQTPKHLITATGQRVTLRCSPRSGDLSVYWYQQSLDQGLQFLIQYYNGEERAKGNILERFSAQQFPDLHSELNLSSLELGDSALYFCASSVSGGGAFRDTQYFGPGTRLTVL.

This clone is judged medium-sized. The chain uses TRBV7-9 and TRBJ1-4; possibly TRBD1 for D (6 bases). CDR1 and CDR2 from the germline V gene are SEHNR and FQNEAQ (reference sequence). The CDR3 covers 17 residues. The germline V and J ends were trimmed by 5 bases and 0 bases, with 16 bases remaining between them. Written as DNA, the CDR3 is TGTGCCAGCAGCCCGCCTACAGGGTTCACAACTAATGAAAAACTGTTTTTT. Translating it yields CASSPPTGFTTNEKLFF.

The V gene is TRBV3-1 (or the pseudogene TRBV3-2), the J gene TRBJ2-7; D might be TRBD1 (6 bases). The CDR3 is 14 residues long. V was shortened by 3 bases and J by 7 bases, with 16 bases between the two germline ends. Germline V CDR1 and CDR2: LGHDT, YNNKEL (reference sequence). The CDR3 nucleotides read TGTGCCAGCAGCCAGTTGACAGGTTCGGGAGAGCAGTACTTC. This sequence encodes CASSQLTGSGEQYF.

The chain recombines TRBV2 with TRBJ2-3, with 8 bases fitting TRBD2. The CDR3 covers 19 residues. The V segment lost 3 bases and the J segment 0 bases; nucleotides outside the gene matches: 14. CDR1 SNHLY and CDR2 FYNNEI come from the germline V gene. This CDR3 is CASSDPGAGASTSTDTQYF. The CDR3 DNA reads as TGTGCCAGCAGTGATCCGGGAGCGGGGGCGTCTACTAGCACAGATACGCAGTATTTT.

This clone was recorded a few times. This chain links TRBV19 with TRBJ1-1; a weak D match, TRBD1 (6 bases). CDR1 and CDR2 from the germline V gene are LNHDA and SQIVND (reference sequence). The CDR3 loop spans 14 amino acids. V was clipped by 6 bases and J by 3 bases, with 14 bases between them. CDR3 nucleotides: TGTGCCAGTAGGGAGAACAGGGTTGACACTGAAGCTTTCTTT. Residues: CASRENRVDTEAFF.

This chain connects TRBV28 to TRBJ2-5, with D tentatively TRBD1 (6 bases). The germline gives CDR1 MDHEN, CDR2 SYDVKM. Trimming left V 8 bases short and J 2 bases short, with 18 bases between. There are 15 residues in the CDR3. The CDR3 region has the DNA TGTGCCAGCCTGAGTGCAGGGGCTGATCAAGAGACCCAGTACTTC. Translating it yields CASLSAGADQETQYF.

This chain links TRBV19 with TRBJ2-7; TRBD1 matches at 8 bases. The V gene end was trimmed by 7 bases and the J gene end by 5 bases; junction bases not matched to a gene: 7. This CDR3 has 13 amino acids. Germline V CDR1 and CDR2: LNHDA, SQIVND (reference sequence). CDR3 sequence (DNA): TGTGCCAGTAACCCCGGACAGGGCGACGAGCAGTACTTC. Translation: CASNPGQGDEQYF.

Here the CDR3 reads CASSLRVVNTGELFF. DNA for the CDR3: TGTGCCAGCAGTTTGAGGGTCGTCAACACCGGGGAGCTGTTTTTT. The V call is TRBV6-5, the J call TRBJ2-2; a weak D match, TRBD2 (5 bases). The CDR3 covers 15 residues. CDR1 MNHEY and CDR2 SVGAGI come from the germline V gene. Trimming left V 4 bases short and J 2 bases short, with 11 bases between.